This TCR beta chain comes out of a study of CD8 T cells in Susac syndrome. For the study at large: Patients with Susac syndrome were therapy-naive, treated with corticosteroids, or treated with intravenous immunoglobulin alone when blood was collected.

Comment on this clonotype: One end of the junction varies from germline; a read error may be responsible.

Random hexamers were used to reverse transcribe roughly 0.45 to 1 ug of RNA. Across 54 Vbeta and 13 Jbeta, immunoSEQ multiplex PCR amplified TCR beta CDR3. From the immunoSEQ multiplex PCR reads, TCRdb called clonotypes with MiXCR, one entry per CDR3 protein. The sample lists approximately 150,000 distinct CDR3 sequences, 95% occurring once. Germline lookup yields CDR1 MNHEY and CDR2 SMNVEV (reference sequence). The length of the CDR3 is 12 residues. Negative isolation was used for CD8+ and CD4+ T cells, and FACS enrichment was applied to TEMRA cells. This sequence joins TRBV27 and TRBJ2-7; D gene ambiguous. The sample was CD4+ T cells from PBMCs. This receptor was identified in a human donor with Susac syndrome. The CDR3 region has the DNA TGTGCCAGCAGTTTACAATACCAACCCGGAGACTTC. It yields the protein CASSLQYQPGDF.